This is a list of T cell receptor beta chains from one sample in a study of fetal regulatory T cell absence and autoimmunity. Repertoires were generated with immunoSEQ multiplex PCR, while TCRdb's copy carries only in-frame clones and drops some. The data show just over 45,000 clones, about 80% seen once. The specimen was cord blood. Source of these receptors: a newborn boy with IPEX syndrome. Both conserved end residues are part of each CDR3. D genes are given only for firm matches. Clone size is stated in some rows and not others, as once, few, many or a class when expanded.

J gene,V gene,D gene,clone size,CDR3 protein,CDR3 DNA
TRBJ2-7,TRBV10-3,.,.,CAISRSARDSYEQYF,TGTGCCATCAGTAGGAGCGCACGAGACTCTTACGAGCAGTACTTC
TRBJ2-7,TRBV6-5,.,.,CASRVAYEQYF,TGTGCCAGCAGAGTAGCCTACGAGCAGTACTTC
TRBJ2-7,TRBV27,.,.,CASSLGGETYEQYF,TGTGCCAGCAGTTTAGGGGGTGAAACCTACGAGCAGTACTTC
TRBJ1-1,TRBV6-1,.,.,CASRRDTEAFF,TGTGCCAGCAGGAGAGACACTGAAGCTTTCTTT
TRBJ2-3,TRBV9,.,.,CASSSVPLHTDTQYF,TGTGCCAGCAGCTCAGTGCCCCTACACACAGATACGCAGTATTTT
TRBJ2-3,TRBV11-2,.,.,CASSLDRLVGLTDTQYF,TGTGCCAGCAGCTTAGACCGGCTAGTAGGTCTTACCGATACGCAGTATTTT
TRBJ2-7,TRBV6-5,TRBD1,.,CATWRDRRSYEQYF,TGTGCCACCTGGAGGGACAGGCGATCCTACGAGCAGTACTTC
TRBJ2-7,TRBV5-1,.,few,CASSLPPHEQYF,TGCGCCAGCAGCCTACCTCCCCACGAGCAGTACTTC
TRBJ1-2,TRBV5-1,TRBD1,once,CASSLNLRGDGYTF,TGCGCCAGCAGCTTAAACCTCAGGGGGGATGGCTACACCTTC
TRBJ2-3,TRBV27,TRBD1,.,CASSLGQGAHTQYF,TGTGCCAGCAGTCTAGGACAGGGGGCTCATACGCAGTATTTT
TRBJ1-4,TRBV7-9,TRBD1,.,CASSLGDRGQDEKLFF,TGTGCCAGCAGCTTAGGAGACAGGGGGCAGGATGAAAAACTGTTTTTT
TRBJ2-1,TRBV27,.,.,CASTGRGYNEQFF,TGTGCCAGCACAGGCAGGGGCTACAATGAGCAGTTCTTC
TRBJ2-1,TRBV5-5,TRBD1,.,CASSLFPGQGVYNEQFF,TGTGCCAGCAGCTTGTTTCCCGGACAGGGCGTCTACAATGAGCAGTTCTTC
TRBJ2-1,TRBV19,.,few,CASSIGSSYNEQFF,TGTGCCAGTAGTATAGGTAGCTCCTACAATGAGCAGTTCTTC
TRBJ1-2,TRBV4-3,.,few,CASSQARSNYGYTF,TGCGCCAGCAGCCAAGCAAGATCTAACTATGGCTACACCTTC
TRBJ1-2,TRBV5-4,.,.,CASTKQVGEYGYTF,TGTGCCAGCACCAAACAGGTGGGGGAATATGGCTACACCTTC
TRBJ2-3,TRBV11-3,.,.,CASSLFSTDTQYF,TGTGCCAGCAGCTTGTTCAGCACAGATACGCAGTATTTT
TRBJ1-2,TRBV6-5,.,.,CASSSGQASGYTF,TGTGCCAGCAGTTCGGGGCAGGCAAGTGGCTACACCTTC
TRBJ1-2,TRBV6-4,.,.,CASSDNYGYTF,TGTGCCAGCAGTGACAACTATGGCTACACCTTC
TRBJ1-1,TRBV11-2,.,.,CASSPSRDREAFF,TGTGCCAGCAGCCCTTCAAGGGACCGTGAAGCTTTCTTT
TRBJ1-3,TRBV5-5,.,.,CASSLTGGNTIYF,TGTGCCAGCAGCTTGACAGGGGGAAACACCATATATTTT
TRBJ1-2,TRBV18,.,.,CASSRGPHNYGYTF,TGTGCCAGCTCACGGGGGCCCCATAACTATGGCTACACCTTC
TRBJ2-5,TRBV11-3,.,.,CASSLVWGQETQYF,TGTGCCAGCAGCTTAGTATGGGGACAAGAGACCCAGTACTTC
TRBJ1-4,TRBV5-4,.,.,CASSLPGAHEKLFF,TGTGCCAGCAGCTTGCCAGGGGCTCACGAAAAACTGTTTTTT
TRBJ1-4,TRBV27,.,.,CASTDLRGGEKLFF,TGTGCCAGCACCGACCTACGAGGAGGTGAAAAACTGTTTTTT
TRBJ2-1,TRBV18,.,.,CASSPRRDSYNEQFF,TGTGCCAGCTCACCAAGGCGGGACTCCTACAATGAGCAGTTCTTC
TRBJ1-5,TRBV27,TRBD1,.,CASSPNRGAGQPQHF,TGTGCCAGCAGTCCAAACAGGGGGGCCGGGCAGCCCCAGCATTTT
TRBJ2-1,TRBV5-1,TRBD2,.,CASVGGSSYNEQFF,TGCGCCAGCGTAGGCGGGAGCTCCTACAATGAGCAGTTCTTC
TRBJ2-7,TRBV19,.,once,CASSIGGALNYEQYF,TGTGCCAGTAGTATAGGAGGGGCCCTGAACTACGAGCAGTACTTC
TRBJ2-7,TRBV12-5,TRBD2,once,CASGLMGTSESYEQYF,TGTGCTAGTGGTTTGATGGGGACTAGCGAATCCTACGAGCAGTACTTC
TRBJ2-3,TRBV25-1,.,.,CASSVYRENTDTQYF,TGTGCCAGCAGTGTTTACCGGGAGAACACAGATACGCAGTATTTT
TRBJ1-2,TRBV6-5,TRBD1,once,CASSYATGGYGYTF,TGTGCCAGCAGTTACGCGACAGGGGGCTATGGCTACACCTTC
TRBJ1-2,TRBV7-9,.,once,CASSLARTAYHGYTF,TGTGCCAGCAGCTTAGCAAGGACCGCTTACCATGGCTACACCTTC
TRBJ2-3,TRBV11-2,TRBD2,.,CASSLPTSGGPTDTQYF,TGTGCCAGCAGCTTACCTACTAGCGGGGGGCCCACAGATACGCAGTATTTT
TRBJ2-3,TRBV10-3,TRBD2,.,CAISESRTSRSSTDTQYF,TGTGCCATCAGTGAGTCTAGGACTAGCCGGTCAAGCACAGATACGCAGTATTTT
TRBJ2-7,TRBV29-1,.,.,CSVRVISSYEQYF,TGCAGCGTTCGGGTGATCAGCTCCTACGAGCAGTACTTC
TRBJ2-2,TRBV30,.,.,CAWGRRTGELFF,TGTGCCTGGGGGAGGAGGACCGGGGAGCTGTTTTTT
TRBJ2-5,TRBV4-1,.,.,CASSQVGLALETQYF,TGCGCCAGCAGCCAAGTGGGTCTAGCCCTAGAGACCCAGTACTTC
TRBJ2-5,TRBV5-1,.,.,CASSLSGQETQYF,TGCGCCAGCAGCCTTAGCGGACAAGAGACCCAGTACTTC
TRBJ2-3,TRBV4-2,TRBD2,once,CASSQGGAGGPTDTQYF,TGTGCCAGCAGCCAAGGAGGGGCGGGAGGGCCCACAGATACGCAGTATTTT
TRBJ1-1,TRBV5-4,TRBD1,.,CASSLEQGSTEAFF,TGTGCCAGCAGCTTGGAACAGGGGTCGACTGAAGCTTTCTTT
TRBJ1-2,TRBV29-1,TRBD1,.,CSVRIWDRGYGYTF,TGTAGCGTTCGAATTTGGGACAGGGGCTATGGCTACACCTTC
TRBJ2-7,TRBV27,.,.,CASSFGRGYEQYF,TGTGCCAGCAGTTTTGGCAGGGGCTACGAGCAGTACTTC
TRBJ2-1,TRBV27,.,.,CASGPLGSGALLEQFF,TGTGCCAGCGGCCCCTTAGGGAGCGGAGCTTTATTGGAGCAGTTCTTC
TRBJ2-3,TRBV9,.,.,CASSVVDGGGTDTQYF,TGTGCCAGCAGCGTAGTTGACGGGGGAGGCACAGATACGCAGTATTTT
TRBJ1-3,TRBV25-1,.,.,CASSEWVGNTIYF,TGTGCCAGCAGTGAATGGGTGGGAAACACCATATATTTT
TRBJ1-2,TRBV7-2,.,.,CASRLRPGYYGYTF,TGTGCCAGCAGACTCCGGCCGGGTTACTATGGCTACACCTTC
TRBJ2-5,TRBV5-1,TRBD2,.,CASSPGRETQYF,TGCGCCAGCAGCCCCGGGAGGGAGACCCAGTACTTC
TRBJ2-3,TRBV5-4,.,.,CASSRWGGTDTQYF,TGTGCCAGCAGCCGGTGGGGCGGGACAGATACGCAGTATTTT
TRBJ2-2,TRBV7-2,.,.,CASSLGGRPTGELFF,TGTGCCAGCAGCTTAGGGGGGCGCCCCACCGGGGAGCTGTTTTTT
TRBJ1-1,TRBV5-5,.,.,CASSFKALGMVEAFF,TGTGCCAGCAGCTTCAAAGCTTTGGGGATGGTCGAAGCTTTCTTT
TRBJ1-2,TRBV7-9,TRBD1,.,CASSLGTGDGYTF,TGTGCCAGCAGCTTAGGGACAGGGGATGGCTACACCTTC
TRBJ1-1,TRBV4-1,.,.,CASSQDGLGAFF,TGCGCCAGCAGCCAAGATGGGCTAGGGGCTTTCTTT
TRBJ2-1,TRBV11-3,TRBD2,.,CASSLTSGTYNEQFF,TGTGCCAGCAGCTTGACTAGCGGGACCTACAATGAGCAGTTCTTC
TRBJ1-2,TRBV29-1,.,.,CSVGAGQNYGYTF,TGCAGCGTTGGGGCGGGGCAGAACTATGGCTACACCTTC